One and the same sample provided the 5 T cell receptor beta chains below, sequenced in a study of T-cell reconstitution after alpha-beta-depleted transplantation in children. Molecular barcoding with unique molecular identifiers was used for the TCRbeta library. TCRdb itself ran the PCR reads through MiXCR, one entry per CDR3 protein. The repertoire holds nearly 400,000 distinct CDR3 sequences, with around 21% as singletons. The starting material was PBMCs from the stem cell graft donor, obtained from the stem cell graft. Source of these receptors: a human donor who donated a stem cell graft to a child with acute myeloid leukemia.

With regard to this clonotype: Just one base apart from a much larger clone, this may be a read error. Likely a read error: the CDR3 ends without its conserved phenylalanine or tryptophan. The CDR3 loop reads CAIGSGRLYEQYY. The CDR3 bases are TGTGCCATCGGCAGCGGGAGGCTGTACGAGCAGTACTAC. The rearrangement links TRBV10-3 to TRBJ2-7; TRBD2 aligns across 9 bases. Germline CDR1 and CDR2: ENHRY and SYGVKD. The junction had 6 bases not matched to a gene; V was cut back by 8 bases and J by 4 bases. This CDR3 is built from 13 residues.

To note about this clonotype: Sequence at one end of the junction differs from germline and may be a read error. The rearrangement joins TRBV24-1 to TRBJ2-3; D remains ambiguous. CDR3 length: 13 amino acids. CDR1 and CDR2 (germline): KGHDR, SFDVKD. DNA for the CDR3: TGTGGCACCAGTGACACCCTCACAGATACGCAATATTTT. This translates into CGTSDTLTDTQYF.

This clonotype was found many times. The chain couples TRBV12-3 or TRBV12-4 to TRBJ2-3; D perhaps matches TRBD2 (6 bases). The CDR3 has 14 residues. V gave up 5 bases and J gave up 6 bases, with 15 bases separating them. CDR3 sequence reads: CASSPAGSRDTQYF. In DNA form, the CDR3 reads TGTGCCAGCAGTCCGGCCGGGAGTAGGGATACGCAGTATTTT.

The gene calls are TRBV29-1 and TRBJ2-2; 7 bases fit TRBD1. The CDR3 sequence is 15 residues long. Germline V lookup: CDR1 SQVTM, CDR2 ANQGSEA. The CDR3 spells CSISDRALNTGELFF. For the CDR3, the DNA is TGCAGTATATCTGACAGGGCCTTGAACACCGGGGAGCTGTTTTTT.

This clonotype was counted a few times. The V gene is TRBV28, the J gene TRBJ2-1; tentatively, D is TRBD1 (5 bases). This CDR3 region has 13 residues. Germline V CDR1 and CDR2: MDHEN, SYDVKM. The ends were cut back, 7 bases at V and 7 bases at J, with 14 bases in the middle. This CDR3 is CASTDTLVNEQFF. The CDR3 coding sequence is TGTGCCAGCACGGACACCTTAGTTAATGAGCAGTTCTTC.